This T cell receptor (beta chain) was observed in a study of identical twins. With V trimmed by 4 bases and J by 4 bases, 5 bases remained unmatched. Per germline, CDR1 KGHSY and CDR2 FQNENV. The CDR3 totals 14 residues. TCRdb re-called the 5' RACE reads with MiXCR, one entry per CDR3 protein. Of approximately 890,000 distinct CDR3 sequences in the sample, over 9% were seen once. At least ten counts were recorded for this clonotype. The sample was also reused in another study, on yellow fever vaccine responses in identical twins.

The source of this sequence is a woman under 30 in good health. Sequencing was performed on PBMCs. The rearrangement joins TRBV16 to TRBJ2-5; 8 bases map to TRBD1. The CDR3 nucleotides read TGTGCCAGCAGCCGCGACAGGGGCGGAGAGACCCAGTACTTC. It codes for CASSRDRGGETQYF.